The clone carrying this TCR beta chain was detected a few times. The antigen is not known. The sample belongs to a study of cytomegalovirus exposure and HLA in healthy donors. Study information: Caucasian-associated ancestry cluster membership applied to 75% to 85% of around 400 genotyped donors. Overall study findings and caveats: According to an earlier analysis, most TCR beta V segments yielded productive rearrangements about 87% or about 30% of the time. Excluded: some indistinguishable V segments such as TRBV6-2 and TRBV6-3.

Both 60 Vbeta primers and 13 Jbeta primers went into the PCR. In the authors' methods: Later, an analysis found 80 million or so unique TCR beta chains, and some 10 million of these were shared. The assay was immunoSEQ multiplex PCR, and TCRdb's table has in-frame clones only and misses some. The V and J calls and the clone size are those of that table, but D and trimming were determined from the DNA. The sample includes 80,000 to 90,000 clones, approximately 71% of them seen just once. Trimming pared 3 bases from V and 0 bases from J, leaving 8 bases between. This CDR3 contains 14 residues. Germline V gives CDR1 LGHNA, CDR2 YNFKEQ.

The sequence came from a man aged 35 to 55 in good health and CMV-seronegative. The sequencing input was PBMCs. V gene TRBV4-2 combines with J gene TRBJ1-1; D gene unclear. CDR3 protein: CASSQERVNTEAFF. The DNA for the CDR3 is TGTGCCAGCAGCCAGGAGCGTGTGAACACTGAAGCTTTCTTT.